This T cell receptor (beta chain) comes out of a study of cytomegalovirus exposure and HLA in healthy donors. Study information: It was reported in a later analysis that the same platform had been used for the 90 to 150 validation repertoires as for the roughly 700 first-cohort repertoires. Findings of the study overall: The study flagged some 170 TCR beta chains as cytomegalovirus-associated.

Sequencing used immunoSEQ multiplex PCR; TCRdb keeps in-frame clones, though not all of them. The table shows 110,000 to 150,000 clones, with roughly 92% occurring only once. CDR1 is MNHEY, CDR2 SMNVEV, per germline (reference sequence). This CDR3 is built from 19 residues. V was trimmed by 5 bases and J by 6 bases, leaving 28 bases between them. A single count supports this clone. Its antigen is as yet unknown. The source of this sequence is a man between 18 and 29 years old in good health and CMV-seronegative. This rearrangement joins TRBV27 to TRBJ2-2; perhaps TRBD2 as D (6 bases). The material sequenced was PBMCs. The CDR3 coding sequence is TGTGCCAGCAGTACGATAGCCCCAACGGTTGGAGGGAGAGCCGGGGAGCTGTTTTTT. This sequence encodes CASSTIAPTVGGRAGELFF.